These 26 T cell receptor beta chains were all obtained from the same sample, sequenced in a study of blood T cells in healthy people across ages. PCR was performed a second time for roughly 6 to 12 cycles using a sample-barcoded 5' primer and a J-beta primer mix. TCRdb reprocessed the 5' RACE reads via MiXCR and lists one record per CDR3 protein. The data show about 2 million distinct CDR3 sequences, about 49% seen once. Sample: blood. The receptors derive from a woman in her 40s in good health.

Here the CDR3 DNA reads TGTGCCAGCAGTGAGACTAGCGGGGCCCACGAGCAGTACTTC. It yields the protein CASSETSGAHEQYF. The chain joins TRBV25-1 to TRBJ2-4, with 11 bases fitting TRBD2. The end of the DNA aligns better with TRBJ2-7, so the J call may be wrong. This CDR3 has 14 residues. Germline lookup yields CDR1 MGHDK and CDR2 SYGVNS.

The chain combines TRBV5-1 with TRBJ2-5, with D perhaps matching TRBD1 (5 bases). The CDR3 contains 16 residues. The V gene's germline CDR1 is SGHRS and CDR2 YFSETQ. Trimming removed 3 bases at V and 2 bases at J, with 17 bases between. This chain's CDR3 is CASSSGQPTRQETQYF. CDR3 nucleotides: TGCGCCAGCAGCTCTGGACAACCCACGCGACAAGAGACCCAGTACTTC.

J is TRBJ2-5 and V is TRBV28; TRBD1 matches 9 bases. V was clipped by 3 bases and J by 11 bases; unmatched bases: 10. CDR3 length: 14 residues. Germline values: CDR1 MDHEN, CDR2 SYDVKM. In DNA form, the CDR3 reads TGTGCCAGCAGTTTTGACGGGACAGGGCGTGAGCAGTACTTC. Translating it yields CASSFDGTGREQYF.

The chain joins TRBV6-5 to TRBJ1-2; a weak D match, TRBD1 (5 bases). From germline, CDR1 is MNHEY and CDR2 SVGAGI. This CDR3 is 13 amino acids long. V was shortened by 5 bases and J by 4 bases, with 11 bases between the two germline ends. The CDR3 loop is CASSTSGLYGYTF. CDR3 DNA: TGTGCCAGCAGTACATCGGGACTCTATGGCTACACCTTC.

This clonotype was seen a few times. The rearrangement links TRBV28 to TRBJ2-7, with D uncertain. V was pared by 3 bases and J by 0 bases, with 9 bases between. Per germline, CDR1 MDHEN and CDR2 SYDVKM. The CDR3 totals 14 residues. The CDR3 reads CASSFNSLSYEQYF. In nucleotides, the CDR3 is TGTGCCAGCAGTTTTAACAGTCTCTCCTACGAGCAGTACTTC. Full variable domain (outside the CDR3, taken from reference TRBV28 and TRBJ2-7): DVKVTQSSRYLVKRTGEKVFLECVQDMDHENMFWYRQDPGLGLRLIYFSYDVKMKEKGDIPEGYSVSREKKERFSLILESASTNQTSMYLCASSFNSLSYEQYFGPGTRLTVT.

This rearrangement joins TRBV12-3 or TRBV12-4 to TRBJ1-1; 10 positions match TRBD1. The trim removed 6 bases at V and 3 bases at J, leaving 4 bases unmatched. This CDR3 comprises 14 residues. The DNA for the CDR3 is TGTGCCAGCAGGGGACAGGGGATGGACACTGAAGCTTTCTTT. It encodes CASRGQGMDTEAFF.

The sample holds a few counts of this clonotype. This rearrangement joins TRBV6-1 to TRBJ2-3, with 8 bases identical to TRBD1. The CDR3 is 17 amino acids. J gave up 2 bases and V 0 bases, and 7 bases lay outside the gene matches. Germline loops: CDR1 MNHNS, CDR2 SASEGT. CDR3 protein: CASSEAWTGKYTDTQYF. The CDR3 DNA reads as TGTGCCAGCAGTGAAGCCTGGACAGGGAAGTACACAGATACGCAGTATTTT.

The chain combines TRBV27 with TRBJ1-6; D possibly corresponds to TRBD1 (5 bases). The CDR3 extends over 15 amino acids. Germline lookup yields CDR1 MNHEY and CDR2 SMNVEV (reference sequence). V lost 0 bases and J 9 bases, leaving 12 bases between the germline ends. This CDR3 reads CASSLSGTSSSPLHF. In DNA form, the CDR3 reads TGTGCCAGCAGTTTATCAGGGACGTCGAGTTCACCCCTCCACTTT.

The genes are TRBV18 and TRBJ2-5; 9 bases line up with TRBD1. TRBJ2-7 explains the end of the DNA better; the J call may be wrong. Germline V gene data show CDR1 as KGHSH and CDR2 as LQKENI. The CDR3 consists of 14 residues. CDR3: CASSRTGEALEQYF. CDR3 nucleotide sequence: TGTGCCAGCTCCAGGACAGGGGAAGCTCTCGAGCAGTACTTC.

This chain joins TRBV20-1 and TRBJ2-1, with D tentatively TRBD2 (6 bases). The DNA end is a closer match to TRBJ2-7, so the J assignment may be wrong. The CDR3 is 12 amino acids. Germline values: CDR1 DFQATT, CDR2 SNEGSKA (reference sequence). The CDR3 bases are TGCAGTGCTATCCGGGACTCCAATGAGCAGTACTTC. Translating gives CSAIRDSNEQYF.

This clonotype was observed a few times. V gene TRBV20-1 combines with J gene TRBJ2-7, with 8 nucleotides matching TRBD2. The CDR3 has 12 residues. Germline V gene sequence: CDR1 DFQATT, CDR2 SNEGSKA (reference sequence). After removal of 7 bases from V and 3 bases from J, the junction contained 5 bases not matched to a gene. The CDR3 reads CSGSGTLYEQYF. The DNA for the CDR3 is TGCAGTGGTAGCGGGACCCTCTACGAGCAGTACTTC.

The J gene is TRBJ2-4, the V gene TRBV27; 8 bases fit TRBD1. The end of the DNA aligns better with TRBJ2-7, so the J call may be wrong. CDR1 and CDR2 from the germline V gene are MNHEY and SMNVEV (reference sequence). The CDR3 loop spans 14 amino acids. The CDR3 is CASSRTQGADEQYF. CDR3 bases: TGTGCCAGCAGCCGCACCCAGGGGGCCGACGAGCAGTACTTC.

The genes are TRBV9 and TRBJ2-5, with D unresolved. The DNA matches TRBJ2-7 better at its end, which makes the J call doubtful. This CDR3 region has 14 residues. Germline CDR1 is SGDLS and CDR2 is YYNGEE. The CDR3 sequence: CASSPEWVPGEQYF. The CDR3 coding sequence is TGTGCCAGCAGTCCTGAGTGGGTCCCTGGCGAGCAGTACTTC.

The chain recombines TRBV12-3 or TRBV12-4 with TRBJ1-5; TRBD1 agrees at 7 bases. V lost 6 bases to trimming and J lost 3 bases; unmatched junction nucleotides: 5. The CDR3 is 14 amino acids. The CDR3 DNA reads as TGTGCCAGCAGACCCACAGGGGCCAATCAGCCCCAGCATTTT. Protein: CASRPTGANQPQHF.

V and J are TRBV7-2 and TRBJ1-5; TRBD1 is a possible D gene (5 bases). Germline-derived CDR1 and CDR2 are SGHTA and FQGNSA. This CDR3 contains 13 residues. V lost 4 bases and J 6 bases, leaving 10 bases between the germline ends. Here the CDR3 reads CTSSSSGGQPQHF. CDR3 nucleotides: TGTACCAGCAGCTCATCGGGGGGTCAGCCCCAGCATTTT.

The V gene is TRBV6-6, the J gene TRBJ2-7, with 7 bases identical to TRBD2. Germline assignment: CDR1 MNHNY and CDR2 SVGAGI (reference sequence). The CDR3 is 15 amino acids. V lost 2 bases to trimming and J lost 8 bases; unmatched junction nucleotides: 12. The CDR3: CASSYPKGRAGKQYF. CDR3 bases: TGTGCCAGCAGTTACCCGAAGGGGAGGGCTGGCAAGCAGTACTTC.

The chain joins TRBV20-1 to TRBJ2-3; a weak D match, TRBD1 (7 bases). Trimming shortened V by 6 bases and J by 2 bases, and 15 bases separated the two germline ends. Germline CDR1 is DFQATT and CDR2 is SNEGSKA (reference sequence). The CDR3 covers 14 residues. The CDR3 DNA sequence: TGCAGTGCCATCAGGGGGGATCCCACAGATACGCAGTATTTT. It specifies CSAIRGDPTDTQYF.

The J gene is TRBJ2-1, the V gene TRBV11-2; D is unresolved. The germline CDR1 and CDR2 sequences are SGHAT and FQNNGV. Trimming stripped 0 bases from V and 8 bases from J, with 17 bases between. The CDR3 has 16 amino acids. CDR3 DNA sequence: TGTGCCAGCAGCTTAGAAGCCGCTAGTTTAGTTGATGAGCAGTTCTTC. It translates to CASSLEAASLVDEQFF. Drawing the rest from reference TRBV11-2 and TRBJ2-1, the complete variable domain is EAGVAQSPRYKIIEKRQSVAFWCNPISGHATLYWYQQILGQGPKLLIQFQNNGVVDDSQLPKDRFSAERLKGVDSTLKIQPAKLEDSAVYLCASSLEAASLVDEQFFGPGTRLTVL.

The chain has TRBV6-6 and TRBJ2-7; 7 bases line up with TRBD1. Looked up from germline, CDR1 is MNHNY and CDR2 is SVGAGI (reference sequence). The CDR3 has 15 residues. J was trimmed by 2 bases and V by 7 bases; bases with no gene match: 11. DNA of the CDR3: TGTGCCAGCATCCCAGACAGGGCAATTGCCTACGAGCAGTACTTC. Translation: CASIPDRAIAYEQYF.

The chain combines TRBV6-5 with TRBJ1-1; D not resolved. V dropped 0 bases and J dropped 3 bases, with 11 bases sitting between them. This CDR3 has 15 residues. CDR1 is MNHEY and CDR2 is SVGAGI in the germline V gene. The CDR3 loop reads CASSYSFQVDTEAFF. DNA of the CDR3: TGTGCCAGCAGTTACTCGTTTCAGGTCGACACTGAAGCTTTCTTT.

This clonotype appeared a single time. The V gene is TRBV6-1, the J gene TRBJ1-2; D ambiguous. Germline lookup yields CDR1 MNHNS and CDR2 SASEGT. V was cut by 10 bases and J by 2 bases, with 14 bases left in between. This CDR3 region has 13 residues. The CDR3 sequence: CATRVGRNYGYTF. CDR3 coding DNA: TGTGCCACCCGAGTGGGCCGCAACTATGGCTACACCTTC.

This clonotype was seen a handful of times. The chain is built from TRBV6-6 and TRBJ2-6; no firm D call. Germline assignment: CDR1 MNHNY and CDR2 SVGAGI (reference sequence). Trimming cost V 5 bases and J 0 bases, with 11 bases left between them. The CDR3 extends over 16 amino acids. In DNA form, the CDR3 reads TGTGCCAGCAGTGATGGGCCGGGCTCTGGGGCCAACGTCCTGACTTTC. Translated: CASSDGPGSGANVLTF.

V and J are TRBV5-5 and TRBJ2-7, with D possibly called TRBD1 or TRBD2 (5 bases each). CDR1 is SGHKS and CDR2 is YYEKEE in the germline V gene (reference sequence). This CDR3 region has 15 residues. V lost 2 bases, J lost 7 bases, and 19 bases lay in between. CDR3 loop: CASSLSVTGLDEQYF. The CDR3 nucleotides are TGTGCCAGCAGCTTATCTGTTACGGGGCTGGATGAGCAGTACTTC.

This chain joins TRBV20-1 and TRBJ2-1, with D hard to call. The CDR3 covers 13 residues. Germline V gives CDR1 DFQATT, CDR2 SNEGSKA (reference sequence). V was pared by 3 bases and J by 5 bases, with 11 bases between. This CDR3 reads CSARLPADNEQFF. CDR3 DNA sequence: TGCAGTGCTAGGCTCCCAGCCGACAATGAGCAGTTCTTC.

This clonotype was detected once. The chain recombines TRBV6-2 or TRBV6-3 with TRBJ1-2, with D perhaps TRBD1 (6 bases). Germline V gene lookup returns CDR1 MNHEY and CDR2 SVGEGT. The CDR3 has 15 amino acids. V lost 6 bases, J lost 2 bases, and 16 bases lay in between. The CDR3 DNA reads TGTGCCAGCAGATGGACAGCCCTATCCAACTATGGCTACACCTTC. Translating gives CASRWTALSNYGYTF.

To note about this clonotype: One end of the junction fails to match germline, which may point to a read error. The V gene is TRBV4-3, the J gene TRBJ2-1, with D possibly called TRBD1 or TRBD2 (5 bases each). Germline loops: CDR1 LGHNA, CDR2 YSLEER. This CDR3 comprises 17 residues. The CDR3 sequence is CAGSQGAGSSSYNEQFF. CDR3 DNA: TGCGCCGGCAGCCAAGGGGCAGGGAGTAGCTCCTACAATGAGCAGTTCTTC.